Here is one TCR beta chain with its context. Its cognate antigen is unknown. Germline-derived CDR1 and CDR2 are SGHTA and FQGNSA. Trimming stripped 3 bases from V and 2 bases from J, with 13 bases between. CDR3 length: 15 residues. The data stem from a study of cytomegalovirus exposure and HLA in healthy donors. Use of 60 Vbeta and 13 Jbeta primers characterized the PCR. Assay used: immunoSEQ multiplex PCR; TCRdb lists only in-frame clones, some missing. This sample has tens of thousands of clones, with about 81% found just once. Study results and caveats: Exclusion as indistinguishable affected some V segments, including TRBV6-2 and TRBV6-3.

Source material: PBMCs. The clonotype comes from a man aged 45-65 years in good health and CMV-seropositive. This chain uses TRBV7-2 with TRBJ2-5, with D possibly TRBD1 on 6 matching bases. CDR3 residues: CASSLSRGSQETQYF. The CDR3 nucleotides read TGTGCCAGCAGCTTGAGCAGGGGCTCGCAAGAGACCCAGTACTTC.